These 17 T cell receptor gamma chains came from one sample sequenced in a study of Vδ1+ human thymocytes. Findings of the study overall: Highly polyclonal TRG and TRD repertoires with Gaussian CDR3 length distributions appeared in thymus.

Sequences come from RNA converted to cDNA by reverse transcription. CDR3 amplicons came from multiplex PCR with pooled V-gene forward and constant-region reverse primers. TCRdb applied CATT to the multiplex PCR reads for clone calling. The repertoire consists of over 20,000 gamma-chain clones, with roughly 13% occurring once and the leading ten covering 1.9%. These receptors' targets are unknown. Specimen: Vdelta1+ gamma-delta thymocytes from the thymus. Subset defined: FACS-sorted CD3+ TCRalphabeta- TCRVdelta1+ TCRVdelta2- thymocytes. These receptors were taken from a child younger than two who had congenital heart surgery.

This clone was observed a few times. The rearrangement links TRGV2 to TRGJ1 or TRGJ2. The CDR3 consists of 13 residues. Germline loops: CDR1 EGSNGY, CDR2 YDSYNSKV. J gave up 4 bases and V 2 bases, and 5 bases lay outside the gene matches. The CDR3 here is CATWDAPYYKKLF. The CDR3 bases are TGTGCCACCTGGGACGCCCCGTATTATAAGAAACTCTTT.

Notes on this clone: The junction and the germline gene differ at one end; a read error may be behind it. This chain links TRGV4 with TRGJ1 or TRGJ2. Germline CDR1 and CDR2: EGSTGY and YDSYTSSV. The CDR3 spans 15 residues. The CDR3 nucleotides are TGTGCCACCTGGAATGGAGCCTCGAATTATTATAAGAAACTCTTT. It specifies CATWNGASNYYKKLF.

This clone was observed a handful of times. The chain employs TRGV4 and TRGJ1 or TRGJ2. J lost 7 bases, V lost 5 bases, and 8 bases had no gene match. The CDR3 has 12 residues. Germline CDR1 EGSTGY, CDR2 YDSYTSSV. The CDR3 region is CATWARGYKKLF. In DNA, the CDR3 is TGTGCCACCTGGGCCCGGGGGTATAAGAAACTCTTT.

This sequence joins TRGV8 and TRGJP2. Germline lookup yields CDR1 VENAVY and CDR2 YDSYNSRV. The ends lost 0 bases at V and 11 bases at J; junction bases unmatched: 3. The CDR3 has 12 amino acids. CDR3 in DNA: TGTGCCACCTGGGATAGGGGATGGATCAAGACGTTT. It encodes CATWDRGWIKTF.

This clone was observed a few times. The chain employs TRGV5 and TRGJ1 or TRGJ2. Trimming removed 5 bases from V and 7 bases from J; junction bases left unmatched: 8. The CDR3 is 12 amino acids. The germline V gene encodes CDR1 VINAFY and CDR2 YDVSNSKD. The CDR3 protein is CATWVLTYKKLF. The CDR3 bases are TGTGCCACCTGGGTCCTTACATATAAGAAACTCTTT.

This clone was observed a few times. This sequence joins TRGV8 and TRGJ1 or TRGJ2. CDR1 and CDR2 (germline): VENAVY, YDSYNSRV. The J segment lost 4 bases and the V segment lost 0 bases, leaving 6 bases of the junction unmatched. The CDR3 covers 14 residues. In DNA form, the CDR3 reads TGTGCCACCTGGGATAGGTTTGGATATTATAAGAAACTCTTT. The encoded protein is CATWDRFGYYKKLF.

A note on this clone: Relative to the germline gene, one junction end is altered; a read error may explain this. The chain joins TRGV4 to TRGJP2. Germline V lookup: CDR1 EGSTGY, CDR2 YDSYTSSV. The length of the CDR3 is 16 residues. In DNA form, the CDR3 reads TGTGCCACCTGGAATGGAGTATATAGTAGTGATTGGATCAAGACGTTT. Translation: CATWNGVYSSDWIKTF.

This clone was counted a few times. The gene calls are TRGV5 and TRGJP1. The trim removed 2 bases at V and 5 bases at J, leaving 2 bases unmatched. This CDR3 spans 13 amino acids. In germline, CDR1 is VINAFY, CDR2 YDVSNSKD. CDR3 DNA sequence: TGTGCCACCTGGGACACTACTGGTTGGTTCAAGATATTT. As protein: CATWDTTGWFKIF.

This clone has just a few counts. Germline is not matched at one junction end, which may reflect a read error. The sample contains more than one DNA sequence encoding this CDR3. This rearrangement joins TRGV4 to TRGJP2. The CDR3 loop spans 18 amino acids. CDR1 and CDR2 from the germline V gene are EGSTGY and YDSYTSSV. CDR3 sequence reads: CATWNGGGGHSSDWIKTF. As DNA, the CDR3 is TGTGCCACCTGGAATGGGGGTGGAGGGCATAGTAGTGATTGGATCAAGACGTTT.

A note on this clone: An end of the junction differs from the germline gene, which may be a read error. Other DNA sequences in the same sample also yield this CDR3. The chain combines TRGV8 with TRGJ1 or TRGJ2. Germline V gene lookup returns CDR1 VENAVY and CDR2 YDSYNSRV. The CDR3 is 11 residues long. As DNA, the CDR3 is TGTGCCACCTGGGATAAATATAAAAAACTCTTT. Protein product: CATWDKYKKLF.

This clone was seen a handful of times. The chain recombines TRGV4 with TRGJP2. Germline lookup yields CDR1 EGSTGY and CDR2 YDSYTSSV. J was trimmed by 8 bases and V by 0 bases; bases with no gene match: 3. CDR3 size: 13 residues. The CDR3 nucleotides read TGTGCCACCTGGGATGGGGGGGATTGGATCAAGACGTTT. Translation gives CATWDGGDWIKTF.

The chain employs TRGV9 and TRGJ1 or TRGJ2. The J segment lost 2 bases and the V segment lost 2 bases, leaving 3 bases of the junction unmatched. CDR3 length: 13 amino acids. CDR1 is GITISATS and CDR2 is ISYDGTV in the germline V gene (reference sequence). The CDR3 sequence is CALWEGHYYKKLF. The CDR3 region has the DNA TGTGCCTTGTGGGAGGGCCATTATTATAAGAAACTCTTT.

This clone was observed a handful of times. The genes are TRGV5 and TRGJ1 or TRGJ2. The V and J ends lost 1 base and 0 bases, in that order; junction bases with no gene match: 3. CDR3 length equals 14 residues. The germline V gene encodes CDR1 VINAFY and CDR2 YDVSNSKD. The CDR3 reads CATWDSWNYYKKLF. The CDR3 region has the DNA TGTGCCACCTGGGACAGCTGGAATTATTATAAGAAACTCTTT.

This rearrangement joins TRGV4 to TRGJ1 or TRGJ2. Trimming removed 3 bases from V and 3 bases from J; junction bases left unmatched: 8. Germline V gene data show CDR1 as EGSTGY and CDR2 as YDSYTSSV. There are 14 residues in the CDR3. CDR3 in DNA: TGTGCCACCTGGGATAAACCCCCTTATTATAAGAAACTCTTT. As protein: CATWDKPPYYKKLF.

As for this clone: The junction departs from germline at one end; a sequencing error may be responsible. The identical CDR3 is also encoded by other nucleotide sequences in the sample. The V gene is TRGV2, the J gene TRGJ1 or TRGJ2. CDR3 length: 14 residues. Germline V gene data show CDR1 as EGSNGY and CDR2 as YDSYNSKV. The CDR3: CATWDGPNYYKKLF. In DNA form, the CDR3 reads TGTGCCACCTGGGACGGGCCAAATTATTATAAGAAACTCTTC.

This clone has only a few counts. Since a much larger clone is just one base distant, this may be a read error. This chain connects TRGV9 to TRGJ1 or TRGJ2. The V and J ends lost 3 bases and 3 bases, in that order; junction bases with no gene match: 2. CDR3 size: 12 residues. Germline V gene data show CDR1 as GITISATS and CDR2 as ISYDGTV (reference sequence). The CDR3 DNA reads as TGTGCCTTGTGGGAGCTTTATTATAAGAAACTCTTT. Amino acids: CALWELYYKKLF.

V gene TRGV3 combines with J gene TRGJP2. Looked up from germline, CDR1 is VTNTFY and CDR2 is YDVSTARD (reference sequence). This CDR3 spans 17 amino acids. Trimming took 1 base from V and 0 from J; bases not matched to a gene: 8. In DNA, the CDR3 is TGTGCCACCTGGGACAGCCCGCAGTATAGTAGTGATTGGATCAAGACGTTT. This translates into CATWDSPQYSSDWIKTF.